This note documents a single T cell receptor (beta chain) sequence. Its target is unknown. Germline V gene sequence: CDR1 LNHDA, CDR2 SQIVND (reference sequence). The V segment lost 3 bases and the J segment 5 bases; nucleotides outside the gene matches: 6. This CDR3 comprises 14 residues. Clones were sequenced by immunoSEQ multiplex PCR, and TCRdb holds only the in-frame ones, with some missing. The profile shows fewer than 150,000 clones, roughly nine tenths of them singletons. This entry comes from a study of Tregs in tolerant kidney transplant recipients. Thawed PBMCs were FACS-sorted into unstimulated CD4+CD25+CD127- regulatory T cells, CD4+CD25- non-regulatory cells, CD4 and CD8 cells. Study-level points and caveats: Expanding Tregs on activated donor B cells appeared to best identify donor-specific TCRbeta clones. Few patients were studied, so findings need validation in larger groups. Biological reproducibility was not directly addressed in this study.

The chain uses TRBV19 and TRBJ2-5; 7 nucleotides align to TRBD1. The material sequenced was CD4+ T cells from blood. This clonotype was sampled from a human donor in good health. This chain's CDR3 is CASSMAGGMETQYF. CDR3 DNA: TGTGCCAGTAGTATGGCAGGGGGTATGGAGACCCAGTACTTC.